Sequencing of this T cell receptor beta chain was carried out in a study of blood T cell repertoires in COVID-19. Study-level background: Acute and convalescent COVID-19 samples came from the United States, Italy and Spain. PBMCs, B-cell-depleted T cells, or T cells were the source of the cDNA or gDNA that made up the material.

Residents of 24 US areas, aged roughly 18 to 95 years, made up the participants. Cohort 3 donors were reported recovered after two negative PCRs, clearance, or symptom resolution. Some clones are missing from TCRdb's copy, which holds only in-frame ones; the method was immunoSEQ multiplex PCR. The sample includes roughly 330,000 clones, around 87% of them seen just once. Sequencing was done on a sample of PBMCs or T cells enriched from blood (not recorded which). The receptor's source is a woman under 40 who had recovered from COVID-19.

The CDR3 DNA is TGTGCCAGCAGTCTGGAGGGTTACAATGAGCAGTTCTTC. This gives the protein CASSLEGYNEQFF. The V and J genes are TRBV2 and TRBJ2-1; maybe TRBD2 (6 bases). The CDR3 totals 13 residues. The V gene lost 5 bases and the J gene lost 4 bases, with 9 bases spanning the gap. Germline CDR1 SNHLY, CDR2 FYNNEI.